A selection of T cell receptor beta chains follows, all from one sample in a study of T cells in Graves' hyperthyroidism and ophthalmopathy. TCRdb re-derived calls from the multiplex PCR reads in MiXCR, one entry per CDR3 protein. The sample has 300,000 to 450,000 distinct CDR3 sequences, approximately 15% seen once; the top ten hold approximately 11%. Sequencing was performed on blood. These receptors came from a woman in her sixties with Graves' hyperthyroidism. Both conserved end residues are part of each CDR3. Each record gives: clone size, J gene, V gene, D gene, CDR3 protein, CDR3 DNA. A D gene is named only where the DNA matches it firmly. Rows give clone size only sometimes, using once, few, many, or a class for an expanded clone.

many,TRBJ2-1,TRBV12-3/TRBV12-4,NA,CASSHPRIGGIYNEQFF,TGTGCCAGCAGTCACCCCCGTATAGGAGGGATCTACAATGAGCAGTTCTTC
NA,TRBJ1-5,TRBV19,NA,CASSIGDSNQPQHF,TGTGCCAGTAGTATCGGGGATAGCAATCAGCCCCAGCATTTT
NA,TRBJ1-2,TRBV3-1,NA,CASSPIQGYYGYTF,TGTGCCAGCAGCCCAATACAGGGATACTATGGCTACACCTTC
few,TRBJ1-1,TRBV19,NA,CASSIGAGNTEAFF,TGTGCCAGTAGTATAGGAGCAGGAAACACTGAAGCTTTCTTT
NA,TRBJ1-3,TRBV29-1,NA,CSVGEGFGNTIYF,TGCAGCGTTGGAGAGGGCTTTGGAAACACCATATATTTT
many,TRBJ1-1,TRBV6-6,TRBD1,CASSYPLTGSTEAFF,TGTGCCAGCAGTTACCCCTTGACAGGGAGCACTGAAGCTTTCTTT
many,TRBJ2-1,TRBV7-9,TRBD2,CASSLGAGGYNEQFF,TGTGCCAGCAGCTTAGGAGCGGGAGGCTACAATGAGCAGTTCTTC
many,TRBJ2-7,TRBV5-1,NA,CASSLDLQGSYEQYF,TGCGCCAGCAGCTTGGATCTCCAGGGTTCCTACGAGCAGTACTTC
NA,TRBJ2-5,TRBV6-1,TRBD2,CASSPYSNGEGPETQYF,TGTGCCAGCAGTCCCTACTCGAACGGGGAGGGGCCGGAGACCCAGTACTTC
many,TRBJ2-7,TRBV3-1,NA,CASTGGSSYEQYF,TGTGCCAGCACGGGTGGGAGCTCCTACGAGCAGTACTTC
many,TRBJ2-2,TRBV9,NA,CASSVGHDTGELFF,TGTGCCAGCAGCGTCGGACACGACACCGGGGAGCTGTTTTTT
NA,TRBJ2-1,TRBV4-1,NA,CASSQGLSPINNEQLF,TGCGCCAGCAGCCAAGGACTTAGCCCGATAAACAATGAGCAGCTCTTC
many,TRBJ2-5,TRBV13,NA,CASSFGGNQETQYF,TGTGCCAGCAGCTTCGGTGGGAACCAAGAGACCCAGTACTTC
NA,TRBJ1-5,TRBV20-1,TRBD1,CSATRGGSSNQPQHF,TGCAGTGCTACCAGGGGGGGAAGTAGCAATCAGCCCCAGCATTTT
NA,TRBJ2-1,TRBV20-1,TRBD2,CSARVTTGGRHEQFF,TGCAGTGCTAGAGTTACTACGGGAGGCCGTCATGAGCAGTTCTTC
many,TRBJ2-1,TRBV7-8,TRBD2,CASSFLAGGRNEQFF,TGTGCCAGCAGCTTTCTAGCGGGAGGTAGGAATGAGCAGTTCTTC
many,TRBJ2-1,TRBV11-2,NA,CASSSVRGSYNEQFF,TGTGCCAGCAGCTCCGTCCGGGGTTCCTACAATGAGCAGTTCTTC
few,TRBJ2-2,TRBV4-1,TRBD1,CASSQLRTGNTGELFF,TGCGCCAGCAGCCAATTACGGACAGGGAACACCGGGGAGCTGTTTTTT
many,TRBJ2-3,TRBV10-1,NA,CASSARRDSDTQYF,TGCGCCAGCAGTGCCCGCCGGGACTCAGATACGCAGTATTTT
many,TRBJ2-5,TRBV12-3/TRBV12-4,NA,CASSWSGQETQYF,TGTGCCAGCAGTTGGTCGGGGCAAGAGACCCAGTACTTC
many,TRBJ2-7,TRBV12-3/TRBV12-4,TRBD2,CASRRTSGGYEQYF,TGTGCCAGCAGGAGGACTAGCGGGGGTTACGAGCAGTACTTC
NA,TRBJ2-6,TRBV30,NA,CAWSVPRTGANVLTF,TGTGCCTGGAGTGTACCTAGAACTGGGGCCAACGTCCTGACTTTC
NA,TRBJ2-1,TRBV20-1,TRBD2,CSAGHGTSGRGSYNEQFF,TGCAGTGCTGGCCACGGGACTAGCGGGAGAGGGTCCTACAATGAGCAGTTCTTC
many,TRBJ2-5,TRBV6-5,TRBD2,CASSTPRAGGPGQETQYF,TGTGCCAGCAGCACCCCCCGAGCGGGAGGGCCGGGTCAAGAGACCCAGTACTTC
many,TRBJ1-4,TRBV28,NA,CASNTPGGNEKLFF,TGTGCCAGCAACACACCGGGGGGGAATGAAAAACTGTTTTTT
many,TRBJ2-7,TRBV4-1,TRBD1,CASRPGQGSIEQYF,TGCGCCAGCAGACCGGGACAGGGATCGATCGAGCAGTACTTC
many,TRBJ2-1,TRBV2,NA,CASRGRPINEQFF,TGTGCCAGCAGGGGAAGGCCAATCAATGAGCAGTTCTTC
many,TRBJ1-5,TRBV28,TRBD1,CASSFGGQANQPQHF,TGTGCCAGCAGTTTTGGGGGACAGGCAAATCAGCCCCAGCATTTT
many,TRBJ2-1,TRBV20-1,NA,CSASPRYNEQFF,TGCAGTGCCAGCCCCCGTTACAATGAGCAGTTCTTC
many,TRBJ2-3,TRBV2,TRBD1,CASLTGGAEDTQYF,TGTGCCAGCCTAACAGGGGGCGCGGAAGATACGCAGTATTTT
many,TRBJ2-1,TRBV7-9,TRBD2,CASSITSGIGNEQFF,TGTGCCAGCAGCATAACTAGCGGGATAGGGAATGAGCAGTTCTTC
many,TRBJ1-1,TRBV20-1,TRBD1,CSAREFQGARAEAFF,TGCAGTGCTAGAGAGTTCCAGGGGGCGAGGGCTGAAGCTTTCTTT
NA,TRBJ2-1,TRBV5-1,NA,CASSLAVGIFGGEQFF,TGCGCCAGCAGCTTGGCAGTGGGAATCTTTGGAGGTGAGCAGTTCTTC
many,TRBJ1-2,TRBV20-1,NA,CSARVPIGGGDGYTF,TGCAGTGCTAGAGTCCCGATCGGCGGTGGTGATGGCTACACCTTC
few,TRBJ2-2,TRBV20-1,NA,CSAQKGTGELFF,TGCAGTGCCCAAAAGGGGACCGGGGAGCTGTTTTTT
NA,TRBJ2-5,TRBV5-5,NA,CASSLRQVPQETQYF,TGTGCCAGCAGCTTAAGACAGGTTCCTCAAGAGACCCAGTACTTC
NA,TRBJ1-1,TRBV24-1,NA,CATSEDDTEAFF,TGTGCCACCAGTGAGGACGACACTGAAGCTTTCTTT
many,TRBJ2-1,TRBV19,NA,CASSVGSSYNEQFF,TGTGCCAGCAGCGTCGGGAGCTCCTACAATGAGCAGTTCTTC
NA,TRBJ2-7,TRBV30,NA,CAWHQGGYYEQYF,TGTGCCTGGCACCAGGGGGGGTACTACGAGCAGTACTTC
many,TRBJ1-6,TRBV28,NA,CATKIVTSPLHF,TGTGCCACCAAAATTGTCACTTCACCCCTCCACTTT
NA,TRBJ2-1,TRBV20-1,TRBD2,CSARDLGGTWNEQFF,TGCAGTGCTAGAGATCTCGGGGGGACCTGGAATGAGCAGTTCTTC
many,TRBJ1-5,TRBV2,TRBD1,CASRTGPSNQPQHF,TGTGCCAGCAGGACAGGGCCTAGCAATCAGCCCCAGCATTTT
many,TRBJ1-1,TRBV10-3,NA,CAISETANTEAFF,TGTGCCATCAGCGAAACAGCGAACACTGAAGCTTTCTTT
many,TRBJ2-1,TRBV11-2,NA,CASSLEFNEQFF,TGTGCCAGCAGCTTAGAATTCAATGAGCAGTTCTTC
many,TRBJ2-1,TRBV24-1,NA,CATSFSDEQFF,TGTGCCACCTCCTTTTCCGATGAGCAGTTCTTC
many,TRBJ2-5,TRBV5-4,NA,CASSRDPDGTQYF,TGTGCCAGCAGCCGGGACCCCGATGGGACCCAGTACTTC
many,TRBJ1-1,TRBV5-1,TRBD1,CASSPGGGQGSSEAFF,TGCGCCAGCAGCCCCGGGGGGGGACAGGGGTCATCTGAAGCTTTCTTT
NA,TRBJ1-6,TRBV5-4,NA,CASSDGREGGRSPLHF,TGTGCCAGCAGCGACGGGAGGGAAGGCGGCAGATCACCCCTCCACTTT
NA,TRBJ2-1,TRBV5-1,NA,CASSLGAGWGFNEQFF,TGCGCCAGCAGCTTGGGGGCAGGGTGGGGGTTCAATGAGCAGTTCTTC
few,TRBJ2-2,TRBV11-3,TRBD2,CASSLASSGRASNTGELFF,TGTGCCAGCAGCTTAGCGTCTAGCGGGCGAGCTTCGAACACCGGGGAGCTGTTTTTT
many,TRBJ1-1,TRBV13,NA,CASSLTTDTEAFF,TGTGCCAGCAGCTTAACAACAGACACTGAAGCTTTCTTT
NA,TRBJ2-1,TRBV9,NA,CASSVVGRGNEQFF,TGTGCCAGCAGCGTAGTGGGAAGGGGGAATGAGCAGTTCTTC
NA,TRBJ1-2,TRBV4-1,TRBD1,CASSRAGTGQYSYTF,TGCGCCAGCAGTCGCGCCGGGACAGGGCAATATAGCTACACCTTC